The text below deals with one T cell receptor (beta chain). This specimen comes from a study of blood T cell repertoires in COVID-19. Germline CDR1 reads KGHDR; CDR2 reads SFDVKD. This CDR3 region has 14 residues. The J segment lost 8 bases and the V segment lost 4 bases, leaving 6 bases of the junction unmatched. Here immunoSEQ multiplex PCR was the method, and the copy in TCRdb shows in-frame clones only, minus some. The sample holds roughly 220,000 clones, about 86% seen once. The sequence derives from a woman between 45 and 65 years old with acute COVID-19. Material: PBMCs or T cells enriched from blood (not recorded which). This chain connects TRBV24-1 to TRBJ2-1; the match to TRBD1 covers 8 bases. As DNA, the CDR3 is TGTGCCACCAGTGAACAGGGGGGTTGGCATGAGCAGTTCTTC. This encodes CATSEQGGWHEQFF.